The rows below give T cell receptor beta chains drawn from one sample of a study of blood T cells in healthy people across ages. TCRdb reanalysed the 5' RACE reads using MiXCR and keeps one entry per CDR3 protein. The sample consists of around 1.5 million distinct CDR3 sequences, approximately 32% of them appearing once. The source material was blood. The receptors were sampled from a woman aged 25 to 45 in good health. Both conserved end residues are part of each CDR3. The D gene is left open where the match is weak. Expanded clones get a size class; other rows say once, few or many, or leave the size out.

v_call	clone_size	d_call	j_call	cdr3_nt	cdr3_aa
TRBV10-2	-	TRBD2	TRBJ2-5	TGCACCAGCAGGGGATCGGGACTAGCAGACCAAGAGACCCAGTACTTC	CTSRGSGLADQETQYF
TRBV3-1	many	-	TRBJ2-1	TGTGCCAGCAGCCAAGGTTCGGTATACAATGAGCAGTTCTTC	CASSQGSVYNEQFF
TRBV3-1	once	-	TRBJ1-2	TGTGCCAGCAGCCAAGAGGCCCGGTTTGGCTACACCTTC	CASSQEARFGYTF
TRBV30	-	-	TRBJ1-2	TGTGCCTGGAGTGTAGACAGGCGGGCAGGTGGCTACACCTTC	CAWSVDRRAGGYTF
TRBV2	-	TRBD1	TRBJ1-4	TGTGCCAGCAGTAACGGACAGGGAAGAGGAAAACTGTTTTTT	CASSNGQGRGKLFF
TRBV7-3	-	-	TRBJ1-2	TGTGCCAGCAGCTTCGAATCGGCCCTTGGCTACACCTTC	CASSFESALGYTF
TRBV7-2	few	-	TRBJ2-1	TGTGCCAGCAGCTTTAGGCCACCAGAAAACTACAATGAGCAGTTCTTC	CASSFRPPENYNEQFF
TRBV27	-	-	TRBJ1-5	TGTGCCAGGGGAACGAGTTATTATCAGCCCCAGCATTTT	CARGTSYYQPQHF
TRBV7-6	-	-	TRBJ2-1	TGTGCCAGTAGCCCGGAGGGTGGGGTCTCCTACAATGAGCAGTTCTTC	CASSPEGGVSYNEQFF
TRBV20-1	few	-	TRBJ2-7	TGCAGTGCTATGCGGTCCCGGGGGTCCTACGAGCAGTACTTC	CSAMRSRGSYEQYF
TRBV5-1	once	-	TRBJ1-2	TGCGCCAGCAGCCTTGCGGCAGGACCTAACTATGGCTACACCTTC	CASSLAAGPNYGYTF
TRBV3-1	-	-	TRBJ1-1	TGTGCCAGCAGCCAATCAGGACTGGAAGCTTTCTTT	CASSQSGLEAFF
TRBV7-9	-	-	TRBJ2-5	TGTGCCAGCAGCTTAGGAGTAGGTCTGGGTGGAAAGGAGACCCAGTACTTC	CASSLGVGLGGKETQYF
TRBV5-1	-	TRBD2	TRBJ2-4	TGCGCCAGCAGCTCACGGGGGGGAAAGGGATCCAAAAACATTCAGTACTTC	CASSSRGGKGSKNIQYF